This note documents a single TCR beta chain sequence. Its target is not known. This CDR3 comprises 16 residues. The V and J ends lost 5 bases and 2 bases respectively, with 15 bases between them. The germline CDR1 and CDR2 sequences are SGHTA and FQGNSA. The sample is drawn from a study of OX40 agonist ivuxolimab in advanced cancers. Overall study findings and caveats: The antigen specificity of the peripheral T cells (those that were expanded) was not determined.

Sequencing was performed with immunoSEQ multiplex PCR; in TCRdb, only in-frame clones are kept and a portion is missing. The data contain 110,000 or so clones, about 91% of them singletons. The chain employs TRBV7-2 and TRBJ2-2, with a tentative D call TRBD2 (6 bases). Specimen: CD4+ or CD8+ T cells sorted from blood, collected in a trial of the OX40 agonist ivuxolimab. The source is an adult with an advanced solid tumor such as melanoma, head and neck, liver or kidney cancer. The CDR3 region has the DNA TGTGCCAGCAGCCAAAATAGCGGTGGTAACACCGGGGAGCTGTTTTTT. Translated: CASSQNSGGNTGELFF. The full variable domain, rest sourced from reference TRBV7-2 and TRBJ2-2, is GAGVSQSPSNKVTEKGKDVELRCDPISGHTALYWYRQSLGQGLEFLIYFQGNSAPDKSGLPSDRFSAERTGGSVSTLTIQRTQQEDSAVYLCASSQNSGGNTGELFFGEGSRLTVL.